The next 26 T cell receptor beta chains were all read from a single sample in a study of T cell repertoires in cytomegalovirus infection. Each CDR3 protein is one row after TCRdb ran MiXCR on the reads. The sample has over 100,000 distinct CDR3 sequences; about 15% are singletons. Sequencing used PBMCs. Every receptor here comes from a human donor in good health (CMV status not recorded). Some clones in this sample may be carry-over from other donors' samples.

As to this clonotype: With a much larger clone just one base away, this may be a read error. The genes are TRBV7-6 and TRBJ1-5, with TRBD1 matching 7 bases. V shed 5 bases and J 0 bases; nucleotides not matched to a gene: 19. The CDR3 sequence is 20 residues long. Germline CDR1 SGHVS, CDR2 FNYEAQ. The CDR3 DNA follows: TGTGCCAGCAGCCCGGAATCGGATACAGGGGACCCCTATAGCAATCAGCCCCAGCATTTT. Its protein product is CASSPESDTGDPYSNQPQHF.

This clonotype was counted at least ten times. This chain joins TRBV4-1 and TRBJ1-2; D gene uncertain. Trimming left V 1 base short and J 2 bases short, with 8 bases between. Germline V lookup: CDR1 MGHRA, CDR2 YSYEKL. The CDR3 consists of 14 residues. The CDR3 DNA is TGCGCCAGCAGCCAAGGGCGGGTAAACTATGGCTACACCTTC. Amino acids: CASSQGRVNYGYTF.

The V and J genes are TRBV24-1 and TRBJ2-1; tentative D call: TRBD2 (5 bases). Germline assignment: CDR1 KGHDR and CDR2 SFDVKD. The ends were cut back, 9 bases at V and 7 bases at J, with 15 bases in the middle. The CDR3 runs 13 residues. CDR3 sequence (DNA): TGTGCCACCGGGCTACGCTCGGGAAATGAGCAGTTCTTC. Translating it yields CATGLRSGNEQFF.

At least ten counts were recorded for this clonotype. The rearrangement links TRBV2 to TRBJ2-5; D is undetermined. This CDR3 region has 11 residues. V lost 3 bases and J lost 4, with 3 bases in between. Germline loops: CDR1 SNHLY, CDR2 FYNNEI. CDR3 sequence: CASSESETQYF. The DNA for the CDR3 is TGTGCCAGCAGTGAGTCAGAGACCCAGTACTTC.

The rearrangement uses TRBV7-2 and TRBJ2-3, with a possible D match to TRBD2 (6 bases). The CDR3 runs to 14 residues. V was cut by 4 bases and J by 2 bases, with 10 bases left in between. Germline loops: CDR1 SGHTA, CDR2 FQGNSA. CDR3 DNA: TGTGCCAGCAGCTCGGGACTTAACACAGATACGCAGTATTTT. This translates into CASSSGLNTDTQYF. The whole variable domain, filled in from reference TRBV7-2 and TRBJ2-3, reads GAGVSQSPSNKVTEKGKDVELRCDPISGHTALYWYRQSLGQGLEFLIYFQGNSAPDKSGLPSDRFSAERTGGSVSTLTIQRTQQEDSAVYLCASSSGLNTDTQYFGPGTRLTVL.

At least ten counts were recorded for this clonotype. V is TRBV11-2 and J is TRBJ1-3; no reliable D call. With 5 bases removed from V and 0 bases from J, the gap between germline ends came to 17 bases. The V gene's germline CDR1 is SGHAT and CDR2 FQNNGV. There are 17 residues in the CDR3. This CDR3 is CASSPGPRLSSGNTIYF. CDR3 DNA: TGTGCCAGCAGCCCCGGGCCCAGGTTAAGCTCTGGAAACACCATATATTTT.

Details on this clonotype: This may be a read error: a much more frequent sequence differs by one nucleotide. V and J are TRBV7-2 and TRBJ2-2; no clear D gene. This CDR3 spans 14 amino acids. Germline V gene lookup returns CDR1 SGHTA and CDR2 FQGNSA. V lost 1 base and J 4 bases, leaving 7 bases between the germline ends. The chain's CDR3 is CASSLEGSTGELFF. DNA of the CDR3: TGTGCCAGCAGCTTAGAGGGCAGCACCGGGGAGCTGTTTTTT.

This clonotype was found many times. The chain employs TRBV28 and TRBJ1-1; D unclear. The length of the CDR3 is 15 residues. The germline V gene has CDR1 MDHEN and CDR2 SYDVKM. Trimming stripped 6 bases from V and 1 base from J, with 15 bases between. The CDR3 DNA reads as TGTGCCAGCAGCTCCCCTCGGGGAGCGAACACTGAAGCTTTCTTT. Its translation is CASSSPRGANTEAFF.

In this sample, this clonotype turned up a few times. This CDR3 reads CASSYSNRDEQFF. The CDR3 coding sequence is TGTGCCAGCAGTTACTCGAACAGGGATGAGCAGTTCTTC. This sequence joins TRBV6-2 or TRBV6-3 and TRBJ2-1, with a possible D match to TRBD1 (6 bases). Germline V gives CDR1 MNHEY, CDR2 SVGEGT. The CDR3 runs to 13 residues. V lost 0 bases to trimming and J lost 8 bases, with 8 bases between them.

This clonotype was observed a few times. The CDR3 here is CASSSGPSNTYEQYF. CDR3 in DNA: TGTGCCAGCAGTTCCGGACCGAGCAATACCTACGAGCAGTACTTC. V and J are TRBV12-3 or TRBV12-4 and TRBJ2-7; D remains ambiguous. Trimming took 4 bases from V and 2 from J, leaving 15 bases between them. The length of the CDR3 is 15 residues.

This clonotype was observed a few times. V usage is TRBV14 and J usage is TRBJ1-4; D not resolved. CDR3 length equals 13 residues. The germline gives CDR1 SGHDN, CDR2 FVKESK. V shed 4 bases and J shed 4 bases, with 7 bases lying between them. CDR3 region: CASSRQVNEKLFF. For the CDR3, the DNA is TGTGCCAGCAGCCGGCAAGTTAATGAAAAACTGTTTTTT.

The gene calls are TRBV20-1 and TRBJ1-2; 9 bases map to TRBD1. Germline loops: CDR1 DFQATT, CDR2 SNEGSKA (reference sequence). V lost 5 bases, J lost 8 bases, and 6 bases stayed unmatched. The CDR3 is made up of 12 amino acids. Here the CDR3 reads CSAAGQGQGYTF. Written as DNA, the CDR3 is TGCAGTGCTGCGGGACAGGGACAAGGCTACACCTTC.

There are many counts of this clonotype. This sequence joins TRBV7-2 and TRBJ2-2, with a weak D call TRBD1 (6 bases). This CDR3 region has 16 residues. Trimming took off 0 bases at V and 3 bases at J, with 11 bases between the two ends. Germline V CDR1 and CDR2: SGHTA, FQGNSA. CDR3 DNA: TGTGCCAGCAGCTTAGCGGGGGCGTATGACACCGGGGAGCTGTTTTTT. Translation gives CASSLAGAYDTGELFF.

This clonotype was detected ten times or more. This chain connects TRBV7-8 to TRBJ2-6; tentatively, D is TRBD1 (6 bases). Germline V gives CDR1 SGHVS, CDR2 FQNEAQ. The CDR3 runs to 18 residues. Trimming pared 1 base from V and 0 bases from J, leaving 13 bases between. CDR3 region: CASSLVQGISSGANVLTF. DNA of the CDR3: TGTGCCAGCAGCTTAGTTCAGGGGATAAGCTCTGGGGCCAACGTCCTGACTTTC. Combining the CDR3 with reference TRBV7-8 and TRBJ2-6 gives the whole variable domain GAGVSQSPRYKVAKRGQDVALRCDPISGHVSLFWYQQALGQGPEFLTYFQNEAQLDKSGLPSDRFFAERPEGSVSTLKIQRTQQEDSAVYLCASSLVQGISSGANVLTFGAGSRLTVL.

The sample holds a few counts of this clonotype. V and J are TRBV20-1 and TRBJ1-3; 10 nucleotides agree with TRBD1. CDR1 and CDR2 from the germline V gene are DFQATT and SNEGSKA (reference sequence). The CDR3 has 14 residues. V shed 3 bases and J 8 bases; nucleotides not matched to a gene: 7. CDR3 protein: CSARTGGAGDTIYF. The CDR3 nucleotides read TGCAGTGCTAGGACAGGGGGCGCGGGAGACACCATATATTTT.

This clonotype was detected many times. The gene calls are TRBV19 and TRBJ1-2; 8 bases match TRBD1. The J segment lost 8 bases and the V segment lost 8 bases, leaving 10 bases of the junction unmatched. Germline assignment: CDR1 LNHDA and CDR2 SQIVND (reference sequence). The CDR3 has 13 residues. The CDR3 DNA reads as TGTGCCAGTCATCCAGGGGGCTCGGGCGGCTACACCTTC. Amino acids: CASHPGGSGGYTF.

This clonotype occurred a few times. The chain is built from TRBV10-3 and TRBJ1-1; 9 bases map to TRBD1. J lost 4 bases, V lost 10 bases, and 7 bases had no gene match. Germline assignment: CDR1 ENHRY and CDR2 SYGVKD. The CDR3 spans 13 residues. Here the CDR3 DNA reads TGTGCCACCAGCGACAGGGGGGTCACTGAAGCTTTCTTT. This gives the protein CATSDRGVTEAFF.

This clonotype was observed at least ten times. CDR3 sequence: CASSPQGDGSPLHF. CDR3 bases: TGTGCCAGCAGTCCACAGGGGGATGGATCACCCCTCCACTTT. The chain links TRBV6-1 to TRBJ1-6; TRBD1 agrees at 8 bases. Germline values: CDR1 MNHNS, CDR2 SASEGT. The CDR3 sequence is 14 residues long. V shed 5 bases, J shed 10 bases, and the junction held 7 bases outside the gene matches.

The chain uses TRBV7-2 and TRBJ1-2, with D possibly TRBD1 on 5 matching bases. Germline CDR1 is SGHTA and CDR2 is FQGNSA. With 3 bases removed from V and 5 bases from J, the gap between germline ends came to 16 bases. The CDR3 has 15 amino acids. The CDR3 DNA reads TGTGCCAGCAGCTTTTTGACAGCACCCTTATATGGCTACACCTTC. Its protein is CASSFLTAPLYGYTF.

The chain combines TRBV12-3 or TRBV12-4 with TRBJ2-5; the match to TRBD2 covers 8 bases. V lost 5 bases, J lost 2 bases, and 7 bases stayed unmatched. This CDR3 has 15 residues. CDR3 in amino acids: CASSPQRGPQETQYF. The CDR3 DNA follows: TGTGCCAGCAGTCCCCAGCGGGGGCCGCAAGAGACCCAGTACTTC.

This clonotype turned up a few times. V gene TRBV19 combines with J gene TRBJ2-1; TRBD1 or TRBD2 may be the D gene (5 bases each). The V and J ends lost 9 bases and 3 bases respectively, with 15 bases between them. CDR3 size: 14 residues. Germline V lookup: CDR1 LNHDA, CDR2 SQIVND (reference sequence). The CDR3: CASSTGTVYNEQFF. The DNA for the CDR3 is TGTGCCAGCTCAACGGGGACGGTCTACAATGAGCAGTTCTTC.

This clonotype was detected many times. V usage is TRBV28 and J usage is TRBJ1-5; D might be TRBD1 (6 bases). With 2 bases removed from V and 7 bases from J, the gap between germline ends came to 18 bases. CDR1 is MDHEN, CDR2 SYDVKM, per germline. The CDR3 consists of 16 residues. This CDR3 reads CASSLGGGLGGQPQHF. The DNA for the CDR3 is TGTGCCAGCAGTTTAGGCGGGGGGCTCGGGGGCCAGCCCCAGCATTTT.

On this clonotype itself: This may stem from a read error, because a much larger clone lies one nucleotide away. The chain uses TRBV7-2 and TRBJ1-1; no firm D call. Trimming pared 5 bases from V and 3 bases from J, leaving 13 bases between. CDR1 SGHTA and CDR2 FQGNSA come from the germline V gene. The CDR3 runs 14 residues. The CDR3 spells CASSLGLRDTEAFF. For the CDR3, the DNA is TGTGCCAGCAGCCTTGGATTGCGAGACACTGAAGCTTTCTTT.

This clonotype was counted a few times. This chain connects TRBV6-2 or TRBV6-3 to TRBJ1-5; the D gene is possibly TRBD1 (6 bases). The length of the CDR3 is 14 residues. Trimming cost V 1 base and J 3 bases, with 7 bases left between them. CDR1 and CDR2 from the germline V gene are MNHEY and SVGEGT. The CDR3 sequence is CASSYWDNNQPQHF. The CDR3 nucleotides read TGTGCCAGCAGTTACTGGGACAACAATCAGCCCCAGCATTTT.

The J gene is TRBJ2-3, the V gene TRBV4-1, with 9 bases matching TRBD1. The CDR3 loop spans 17 amino acids. The V segment lost 0 bases and the J segment 4 bases; nucleotides outside the gene matches: 8. Per the germline V gene, CDR1 is MGHRA and CDR2 is YSYEKL. CDR3 protein: CASSQETGTGWADTQYF. In DNA form, the CDR3 reads TGCGCCAGCAGCCAAGAGACCGGGACAGGGTGGGCAGATACGCAGTATTTT.

This clonotype was seen a few times. The rearrangement uses TRBV7-8 and TRBJ1-1; TRBD1 is a possible D gene (5 bases). This CDR3 region has 13 residues. The V and J ends lost 3 bases and 5 bases respectively, with 10 bases between them. The V gene's germline CDR1 is SGHVS and CDR2 FQNEAQ. The CDR3 nucleotides read TGTGCCAGCAGCTTTATAGGGGATACTGAAGCTTTCTTT. It codes for CASSFIGDTEAFF.